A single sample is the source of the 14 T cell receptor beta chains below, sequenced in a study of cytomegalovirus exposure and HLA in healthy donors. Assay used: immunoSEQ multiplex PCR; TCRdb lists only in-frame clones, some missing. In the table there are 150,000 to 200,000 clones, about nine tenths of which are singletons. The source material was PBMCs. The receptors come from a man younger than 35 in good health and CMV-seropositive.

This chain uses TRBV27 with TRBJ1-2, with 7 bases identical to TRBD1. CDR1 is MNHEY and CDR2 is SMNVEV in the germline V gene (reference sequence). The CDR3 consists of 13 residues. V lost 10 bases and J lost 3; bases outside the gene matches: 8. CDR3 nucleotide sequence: TGTGCCAACCGGGACAGCTGCGACTATGGCTACACCTTC. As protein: CANRDSCDYGYTF.

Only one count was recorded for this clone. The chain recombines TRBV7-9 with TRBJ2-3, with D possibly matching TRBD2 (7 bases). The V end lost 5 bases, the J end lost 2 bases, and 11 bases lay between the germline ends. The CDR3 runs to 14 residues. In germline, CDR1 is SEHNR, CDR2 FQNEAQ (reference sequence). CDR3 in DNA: TGTGCCAGCAGCGGGAGGGACATCACAGATACGCAGTATTTT. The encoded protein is CASSGRDITDTQYF. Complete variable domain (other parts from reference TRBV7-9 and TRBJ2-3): DTGVSQNPRHKITKRGQNVTFRCDPISEHNRLYWYRQTLGQGPEFLTYFQNEAQLEKSRLLSDRFSAERPKGSFSTLEIQRTEQGDSAMYLCASSGRDITDTQYFGPGTRLTVL.

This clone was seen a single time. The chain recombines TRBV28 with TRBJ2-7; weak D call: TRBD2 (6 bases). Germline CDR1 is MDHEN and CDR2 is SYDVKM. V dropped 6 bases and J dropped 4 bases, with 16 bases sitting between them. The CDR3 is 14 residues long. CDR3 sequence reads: CASRIRDGRYEQYF. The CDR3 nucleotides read TGTGCCAGCAGAATCCGGGACGGGAGATACGAGCAGTACTTC. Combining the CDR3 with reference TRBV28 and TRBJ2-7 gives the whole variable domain DVKVTQSSRYLVKRTGEKVFLECVQDMDHENMFWYRQDPGLGLRLIYFSYDVKMKEKGDIPEGYSVSREKKERFSLILESASTNQTSMYLCASRIRDGRYEQYFGPGTRLTVT.

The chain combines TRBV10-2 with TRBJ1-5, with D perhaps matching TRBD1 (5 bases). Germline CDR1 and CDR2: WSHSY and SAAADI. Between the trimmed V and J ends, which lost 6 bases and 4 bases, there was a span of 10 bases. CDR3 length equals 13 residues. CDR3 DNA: TGCGCCAGCAGCGAGACAGTAAATCAGCCCCAGCATTTT. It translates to CASSETVNQPQHF.

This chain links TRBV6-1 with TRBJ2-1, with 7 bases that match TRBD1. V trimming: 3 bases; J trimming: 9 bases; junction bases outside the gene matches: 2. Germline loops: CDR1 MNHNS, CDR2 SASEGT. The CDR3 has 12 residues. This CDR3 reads CASSETGPEQFF. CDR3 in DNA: TGTGCCAGCAGTGAGACAGGGCCTGAGCAGTTCTTC.

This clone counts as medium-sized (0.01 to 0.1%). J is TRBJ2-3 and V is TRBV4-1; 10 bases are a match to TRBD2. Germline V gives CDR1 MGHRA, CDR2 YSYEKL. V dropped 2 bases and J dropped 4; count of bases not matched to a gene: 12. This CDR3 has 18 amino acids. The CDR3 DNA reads TGCGCCAGCAGCCAACAAATTCTAGCGGGAGTGTACGCAGATACGCAGTATTTT. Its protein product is CASSQQILAGVYADTQYF.

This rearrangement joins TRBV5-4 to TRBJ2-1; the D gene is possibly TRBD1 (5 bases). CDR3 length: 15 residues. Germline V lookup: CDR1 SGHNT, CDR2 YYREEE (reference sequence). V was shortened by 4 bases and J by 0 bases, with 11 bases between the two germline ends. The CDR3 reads CASSARESSYNEQFF. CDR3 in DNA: TGTGCCAGCAGCGCCAGGGAATCCTCCTACAATGAGCAGTTCTTC. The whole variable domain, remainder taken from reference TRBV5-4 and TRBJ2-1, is ETGVTQSPTHLIKTRGQQVTLRCSSQSGHNTVSWYQQALGQGPQFIFQYYREEENGRGNFPPRFSGLQFPNYSSELNVNALELDDSALYLCASSARESSYNEQFFGPGTRLTVL.

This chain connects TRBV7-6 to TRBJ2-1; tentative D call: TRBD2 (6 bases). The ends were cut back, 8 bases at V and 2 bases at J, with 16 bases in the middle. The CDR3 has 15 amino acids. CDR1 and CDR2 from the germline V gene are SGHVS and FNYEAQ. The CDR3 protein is CASGNGGETYNEQFF. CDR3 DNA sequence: TGTGCCAGCGGCAACGGGGGAGAGACCTACAATGAGCAGTTCTTC.

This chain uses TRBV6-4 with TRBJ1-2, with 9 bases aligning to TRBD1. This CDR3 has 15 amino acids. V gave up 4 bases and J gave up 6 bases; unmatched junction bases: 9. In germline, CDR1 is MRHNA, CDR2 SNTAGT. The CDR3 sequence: CASSATPGQGHGYTF. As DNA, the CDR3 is TGTGCCAGCAGTGCGACGCCGGGACAGGGTCATGGCTACACCTTC.

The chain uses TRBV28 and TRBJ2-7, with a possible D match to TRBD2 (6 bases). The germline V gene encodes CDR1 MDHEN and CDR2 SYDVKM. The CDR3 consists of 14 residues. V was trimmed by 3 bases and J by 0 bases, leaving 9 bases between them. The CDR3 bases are TGTGCCAGCAGTTTCGGCGGGACCTCCTACGAGCAGTACTTC. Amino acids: CASSFGGTSYEQYF.

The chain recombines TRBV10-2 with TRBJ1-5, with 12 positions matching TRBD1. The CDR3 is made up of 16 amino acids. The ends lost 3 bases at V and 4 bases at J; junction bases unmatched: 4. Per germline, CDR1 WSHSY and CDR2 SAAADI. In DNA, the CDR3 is TGCGCCAGCAGTGATGGGGACAGGGGGCGAAATCAGCCCCAGCATTTT. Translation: CASSDGDRGRNQPQHF.

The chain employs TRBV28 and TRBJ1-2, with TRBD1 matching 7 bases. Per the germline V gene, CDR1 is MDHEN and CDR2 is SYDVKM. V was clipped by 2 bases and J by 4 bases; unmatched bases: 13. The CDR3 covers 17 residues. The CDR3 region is CASSLRALAGGAYGYTF. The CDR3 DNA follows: TGTGCCAGCAGTTTAAGAGCCTTAGCAGGGGGAGCCTATGGCTACACCTTC.

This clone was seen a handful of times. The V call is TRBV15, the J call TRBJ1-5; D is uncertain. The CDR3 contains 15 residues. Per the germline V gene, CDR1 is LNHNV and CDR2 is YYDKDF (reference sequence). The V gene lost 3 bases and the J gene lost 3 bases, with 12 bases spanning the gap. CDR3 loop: CATSSPAGINQPQHF. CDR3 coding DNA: TGTGCCACCAGCAGCCCAGCGGGGATCAATCAGCCCCAGCATTTT.

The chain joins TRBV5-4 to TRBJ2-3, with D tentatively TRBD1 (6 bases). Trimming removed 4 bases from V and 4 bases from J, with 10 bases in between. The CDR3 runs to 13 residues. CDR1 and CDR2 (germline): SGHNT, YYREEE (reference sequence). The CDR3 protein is CASSPGQSDTQYF. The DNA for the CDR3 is TGTGCCAGCAGCCCCGGACAGTCAGATACGCAGTATTTT.